Below, one T cell receptor beta chain is given with its context. Its antigen is still unknown. The sample comes from a study of blood T cells in healthy people across ages. Study-level points and caveats: Unknown CMV status may confound age-related changes in expanded clones. Donors of long life had a larger count of naive CD4+ cells and greater diversity than aged donors. Naive T cell percentage by flow cytometry tracked strongly with beta diversity.

Sample-barcoded 5' priming and a J-beta primer mix drove a second PCR of roughly 6 to 12 cycles. Each cDNA molecule, via a template-switch adaptor with 12 random nucleotides, was tagged. MiXCR, run by TCRdb on the 5' RACE reads, gives a single entry per CDR3 protein. In the table there are some 900,000 distinct CDR3 sequences, roughly 43% of which are singletons. V was pared by 3 bases and J by 6 bases, with 11 bases of the junction left unmatched. This CDR3 has 15 amino acids. Germline V gene lookup returns CDR1 MNHEY and CDR2 SVGAGI. This TCR was recovered from a man in his thirties or forties in good health. The sample taken for sequencing was blood. V gene TRBV6-5 combines with J gene TRBJ2-7, with 7 bases that match TRBD1. CDR3 protein: CASSYFQDRLSEQYF. CDR3 DNA sequence: TGTGCCAGCAGTTATTTTCAGGACAGGTTAAGCGAGCAGTACTTC.